These 26 T cell receptor beta chains were all obtained from the same sample, sequenced in a study of blood T cell repertoires in COVID-19. Profiling relied on immunoSEQ multiplex PCR, and the TCRdb table lists in-frame clones only, not all of them. The sample lists about 300,000 clones, 89% occurring once. What was sequenced was PBMCs or T cells enriched from blood (not recorded which). The receptors were gathered from a woman aged 40 to 50 who had recovered from COVID-19.

V gene TRBV21-1 combines with J gene TRBJ1-1; the D segment call TRBD1 is taken from the table without a DNA check. TRBV21-1 is classified as a pseudogene. This CDR3 has 17 amino acids. CDR3 residues: CASSKKLQGFGRTEAFF. DNA of the CDR3: TGTGCCAGCAGCAAGAAACTCCAGGGGTTCGGAAGGACTGAAGCTTTCTTT.

This clone was seen a single time. V usage is TRBV5-1 and J usage is TRBJ1-4, with 7 bases lining up with TRBD1. J lost 6 bases, V lost 4 bases, and 6 bases had no gene match. Germline V gene lookup returns CDR1 SGHRS and CDR2 YFSETQ. The CDR3 is 14 residues long. CDR3 protein: CASSRRDSHEKLFF. The CDR3 DNA reads TGCGCCAGCAGCCGTCGGGACAGCCATGAAAAACTGTTTTTT.

The V gene is TRBV5-8, the J gene TRBJ2-7; a possible D gene is TRBD1 (5 bases). V was trimmed by 2 bases and J by 1 base, leaving 10 bases between them. The CDR3 runs to 14 residues. Germline CDR1 reads SGHTS; CDR2 reads YDEGEE. DNA of the CDR3: TGTGCCAGCAGCTTAACAAGGGGATCCTACGAGCAGTACTTC. It encodes CASSLTRGSYEQYF.

The gene calls are TRBV11-3 and TRBJ2-1; a possible D gene is TRBD2 (6 bases). Per germline, CDR1 SGHNT and CDR2 YENEEA. V was clipped by 3 bases and J by 0 bases, with 9 bases between them. The CDR3 runs to 15 residues. The CDR3 DNA reads as TGTGCCAGCAGCTTGGGACTCAACTCCTACAATGAGCAGTTCTTC. This gives the protein CASSLGLNSYNEQFF.

The rearrangement uses TRBV5-1 and TRBJ2-7; TRBD2 agrees at 14 bases. J was trimmed by 4 bases and V by 4 bases; bases with no gene match: 7. Per the germline V gene, CDR1 is SGHRS and CDR2 is YFSETQ. The CDR3 loop spans 16 amino acids. In DNA, the CDR3 is TGCGCCAGCAGCCTGGGACTAGCGGGAGTAGGGTACGAGCAGTACTTC. Translating it yields CASSLGLAGVGYEQYF.

The rearrangement uses TRBV19 and TRBJ1-2, with D possibly being TRBD1 (5 bases). The germline V and J ends were trimmed by 5 bases and 0 bases, with 13 bases remaining between them. Germline lookup yields CDR1 LNHDA and CDR2 SQIVND (reference sequence). This CDR3 has 15 residues. CDR3 nucleotide sequence: TGTGCCAGTAGTTCCACGGTAGGGGCTAACTATGGCTACACCTTC. This gives the protein CASSSTVGANYGYTF.

The V call is TRBV9, the J call TRBJ1-2, with D unresolved. This CDR3 has 13 amino acids. Germline V gives CDR1 SGDLS, CDR2 YYNGEE. The V and J ends lost 0 bases and 7 bases respectively, with 10 bases between them. The CDR3 here is CASSVEQEAGYTF. Here the CDR3 DNA reads TGTGCCAGCAGCGTAGAGCAGGAGGCTGGCTACACCTTC.

V gene TRBV7-2 combines with J gene TRBJ2-5; TRBD2 is a possible D gene (5 bases). V lost 2 bases, J lost 4 bases, and 11 bases lay in between. CDR3 length: 14 amino acids. CDR1 is SGHTA and CDR2 is FQGNSA in the germline V gene. The CDR3 here is CASSLYGNSETQYF. In nucleotides, the CDR3 is TGTGCCAGCAGCTTATACGGGAACTCAGAGACCCAGTACTTC. The entire variable domain, with the rest obtained from reference TRBV7-2 and TRBJ2-5, is as follows: GAGVSQSPSNKVTEKGKDVELRCDPISGHTALYWYRQSLGQGLEFLIYFQGNSAPDKSGLPSDRFSAERTGGSVSTLTIQRTQQEDSAVYLCASSLYGNSETQYFGPGTRLLVL.

The V and J genes are TRBV12-5 and TRBJ1-1; D may be TRBD1 (5 bases). CDR3 length equals 12 residues. Trimming stripped 5 bases from V and 6 bases from J, with 10 bases between. Germline values: CDR1 LGHNT, CDR2 FRNRAP. CDR3 nucleotide sequence: TGTGCTAGTGGTCCAGGGACTCCTGAAGCTTTCTTT. Translation gives CASGPGTPEAFF.

This clone has just one count. The CDR3 bases are TGTGCCTGGAGTTTAGGGGTAGGAAACACCATATATTTT. Its translation: CAWSLGVGNTIYF. The V and J genes are TRBV30 and TRBJ1-3; maybe TRBD1 (5 bases). Germline V lookup: CDR1 GTSNPN, CDR2 SVGIG (reference sequence). Trimming removed 2 bases from V and 4 bases from J, with 9 bases in between. CDR3 length: 13 amino acids.

J is TRBJ2-7 and V is TRBV5-1; 9 nucleotides match TRBD2. V gave up 3 bases and J gave up 3 bases; unmatched junction bases: 4. The CDR3 length is 14 residues. Germline V gives CDR1 SGHRS, CDR2 YFSETQ. DNA for the CDR3: TGCGCCAGCAGCTCGAATAGCGGGAGCTACGAGCAGTACTTC. Translation: CASSSNSGSYEQYF.

The rearrangement uses TRBV4-2 and TRBJ1-4; D unresolved. The germline gives CDR1 LGHNA, CDR2 YNFKEQ. The V end was cut by 0 bases, the J end by 9 bases, with 17 bases between. The CDR3 covers 16 residues. CDR3 in DNA: TGTGCCAGCAGCCAAGATATACAGATCGGTTACCAAAAACTGTTTTTT. Translated: CASSQDIQIGYQKLFF.

The V and J genes are TRBV2 and TRBJ1-4; D unresolved. V lost 7 bases and J lost 8, with 8 bases in between. The germline V gene has CDR1 SNHLY and CDR2 FYNNEI. This CDR3 contains 11 residues. This CDR3 is CASTYSEKLFF. As DNA, the CDR3 is TGTGCCAGCACCTATTCCGAAAAACTGTTTTTT. Complete variable domain (other parts from reference TRBV2 and TRBJ1-4): EPEVTQTPSHQVTQMGQEVILRCVPISNHLYFYWYRQILGQKVEFLVSFYNNEISEKSEIFDDQFSVERPDGSNFTLKIRSTKLEDSAMYFCASTYSEKLFFGSGTQLSVL.

The chain joins TRBV6-6 to TRBJ1-2; the D is unclear. V was trimmed by 6 bases and J by 7 bases, leaving 15 bases between them. The CDR3 totals 13 residues. Germline CDR1 is MNHNY and CDR2 is SVGAGI (reference sequence). As DNA, the CDR3 is TGTGCCAGCAGCGGCTCGGGTGTGGGTGGCTACACCTTC. Protein product: CASSGSGVGGYTF.

V usage is TRBV18 and J usage is TRBJ1-3; 7 bases are a match to TRBD1. V was clipped by 3 bases and J by 2 bases; unmatched bases: 7. This CDR3 contains 16 residues. Germline V gene lookup returns CDR1 KGHSH and CDR2 LQKENI. The CDR3 DNA follows: TGTGCCAGCTCACCGGGCTTGACAGGGACTGGAAACACCATATATTTT. Protein: CASSPGLTGTGNTIYF.

This clone was found many times. The rearrangement links TRBV18 to TRBJ1-2; 9 bases fit TRBD1. The V and J ends lost 4 bases and 6 bases, in that order; junction bases with no gene match: 9. Germline V gene data show CDR1 as KGHSH and CDR2 as LQKENI. The CDR3 spans 15 residues. Here the CDR3 reads CASSLSGTGLHGYTF. Written as DNA, the CDR3 is TGTGCCAGCTCACTTTCCGGGACAGGGCTTCATGGCTACACCTTC.

V and J are TRBV10-3 and TRBJ2-1; 10 bases line up with TRBD2. CDR1 and CDR2 from the germline V gene are ENHRY and SYGVKD. This CDR3 spans 15 amino acids. V dropped 10 bases and J dropped 0; count of bases not matched to a gene: 6. The CDR3, as DNA: TGTGCCACGCGGCCTAGCGGGAGCTCCTACAATGAGCAGTTCTTC. It encodes CATRPSGSSYNEQFF.

The V and J genes are TRBV2 and TRBJ2-2; D perhaps matches TRBD1 (6 bases). The V gene lost 3 bases and the J gene lost 2 bases, with 13 bases spanning the gap. Germline V gene sequence: CDR1 SNHLY, CDR2 FYNNEI. The CDR3 sequence is 16 residues long. As DNA, the CDR3 is TGTGCCAGCAGTGACGCCGGGACAACCAACACCGGGGAGCTGTTTTTT. Protein product: CASSDAGTTNTGELFF.

The chain has TRBV9 and TRBJ1-3; weak D call: TRBD1 (5 bases). V lost 4 bases, J lost 3 bases, and 14 bases lay in between. The CDR3 runs to 15 residues. CDR1 and CDR2 from the germline V gene are SGDLS and YYNGEE. Here the CDR3 reads CASSPSGGFGNTIYF. The CDR3 DNA sequence: TGTGCCAGCAGCCCGAGCGGGGGGTTTGGAAACACCATATATTTT.

V usage is TRBV5-1 and J usage is TRBJ2-2, with D possibly TRBD2 on 5 matching bases. The V gene lost 2 bases and the J gene lost 2 bases, with 10 bases spanning the gap. Germline V CDR1 and CDR2: SGHRS, YFSETQ. This CDR3 contains 15 residues. The CDR3 nucleotides read TGCGCCAGCAGCTTTGGACTCCAAAACACCGGGGAGCTGTTTTTT. Translation gives CASSFGLQNTGELFF. Full variable domain (rest looked up from reference TRBV5-1 and TRBJ2-2): KAGVTQTPRYLIKTRGQQVTLSCSPISGHRSVSWYQQTPGQGLQFLFEYFSETQRNKGNFPGRFSGRQFSNSRSEMNVSTLELGDSALYLCASSFGLQNTGELFFGEGSRLTVL.

The rearrangement links TRBV11-2 to TRBJ2-5; possibly TRBD2 for D (6 bases). Germline V CDR1 and CDR2: SGHAT, FQNNGV. The CDR3 is made up of 14 amino acids. V shed 1 base and J shed 5 bases, with 11 bases lying between them. The CDR3 spells CASSLGLAPETQYF. The CDR3 DNA is TGTGCCAGCAGCTTAGGGCTAGCGCCCGAGACCCAGTACTTC.

In its sample, this clone was seen once. The rearrangement links TRBV30 to TRBJ1-1; no clear D gene. The V gene lost 2 bases and the J gene lost 5 bases, with 6 bases spanning the gap. The CDR3 has 11 residues. The V gene's germline CDR1 is GTSNPN and CDR2 SVGIG (reference sequence). This CDR3 is CAWSIRTEAFF. DNA of the CDR3: TGTGCCTGGAGTATCCGTACTGAAGCTTTCTTT.

The CDR3 sequence: CASSRLAARTDTQYF. The CDR3 nucleotides read TGTGCCAGCAGCCGACTAGCGGCCCGCACAGATACGCAGTATTTT. This chain connects TRBV14 to TRBJ2-3, with 9 bases identical to TRBD2. In germline, CDR1 is SGHDN, CDR2 FVKESK. Trimming took 4 bases from V and 1 from J; bases not matched to a gene: 3. The CDR3 is 15 amino acids.

The chain uses TRBV6-5 and TRBJ2-3, with 7 bases fitting TRBD1. Germline V gene data show CDR1 as MNHEY and CDR2 as SVGAGI. Losses at the gene ends were 8 bases for V and 0 bases for J; bases not matched to a gene: 5. There are 14 residues in the CDR3. CDR3 nucleotides: TGTGCCAGCGAAGGGACAGTTAGCACAGATACGCAGTATTTT. Residues: CASEGTVSTDTQYF.

The J gene is TRBJ1-2, the V gene TRBV5-4; D might be TRBD1 (5 bases). The CDR3 is 16 amino acids. Trimming stripped 6 bases from V and 0 bases from J, with 18 bases between. Per germline, CDR1 SGHNT and CDR2 YYREEE (reference sequence). CDR3 nucleotides: TGTGCCAGCACTCCAGGCAGGGCCCAAGCTAACTATGGCTACACCTTC. As protein: CASTPGRAQANYGYTF.

The chain couples TRBV18 to TRBJ1-2, with a tentative D call TRBD1 (6 bases). Trimming shortened V by 4 bases and J by 1 base, and 13 bases separated the two germline ends. This CDR3 is 15 amino acids long. Germline-derived CDR1 and CDR2 are KGHSH and LQKENI. The CDR3 loop is CASSQGQGFNYGYTF. The CDR3 DNA reads as TGTGCCAGCTCACAGGGCCAGGGGTTTAACTATGGCTACACCTTC.